These 22 T cell receptor beta chains came from one sample sequenced in a study of cytomegalovirus exposure and HLA in healthy donors. Generated by immunoSEQ multiplex PCR, the TCRdb table keeps only in-frame clones and is missing some. The sample yields about 98,000 clones, roughly 87% seen once. The sequenced sample was PBMCs. Receptors were obtained from a young man in good health and CMV-seropositive.

This chain connects TRBV12-5 to TRBJ2-1; D is unclear. The CDR3 covers 16 residues. Germline loops: CDR1 LGHNT, CDR2 FRNRAP. V was clipped by 7 bases and J by 0 bases, with 16 bases between them. The CDR3 DNA follows: TGTGCTAGTGCTGAACCCTTAGAGAGCTCCTACAATGAGCAGTTCTTC. It yields the protein CASAEPLESSYNEQFF.

This chain links TRBV6-6 with TRBJ2-7, with D tentatively TRBD2 (5 bases). Germline CDR1 reads MNHNY; CDR2 reads SVGAGI (reference sequence). This CDR3 has 15 amino acids. The V and J ends lost 0 bases and 3 bases respectively, with 12 bases between them. The CDR3 spells CASSYSLARFYEQYF. In DNA form, the CDR3 reads TGTGCCAGCAGTTACTCATTAGCGAGGTTCTACGAGCAGTACTTC.

The table lists this clone with a few counts. V usage is TRBV6-5 and J usage is TRBJ2-7; TRBD2 is a possible D gene (5 bases). Trimming pared 7 bases from V and 7 bases from J, leaving 17 bases between. The CDR3 runs to 13 residues. Germline V gene lookup returns CDR1 MNHEY and CDR2 SVGAGI. CDR3 nucleotide sequence: TGTGCCAGCAAGAGCGGTCCCTCGGGGGAGCAGTACTTC. Residues: CASKSGPSGEQYF.

This sequence joins TRBV27 and TRBJ2-1, with 13 bases aligning to TRBD2. The junction had 6 bases not matched to a gene; V was cut back by 7 bases and J by 3 bases. The CDR3 totals 16 residues. Germline CDR1 MNHEY, CDR2 SMNVEV (reference sequence). The CDR3 sequence is CASTYGTSGDYNEQFF. The CDR3 nucleotides read TGTGCCAGCACCTACGGGACTAGCGGGGACTACAATGAGCAGTTCTTC.

This clone has a single count. The rearrangement links TRBV7-6 to TRBJ2-1; TRBD2 aligns across 7 bases. V lost 1 base, J lost 9 bases, and 9 bases stayed unmatched. The V gene's germline CDR1 is SGHVS and CDR2 FNYEAQ. The CDR3 runs 15 residues. This chain's CDR3 is CASSLEFGTTGEQFF. The CDR3 region has the DNA TGTGCCAGCAGCTTAGAGTTCGGGACTACCGGTGAGCAGTTCTTC. The entire variable domain, with the rest obtained from reference TRBV7-6 and TRBJ2-1, is as follows: GAGVSQSPRYKVTKRGQDVALRCDPISGHVSLYWYRQALGQGPEFLTYFNYEAQQDKSGLPNDRFSAERPEGSISTLTIQRTEQRDSAMYRCASSLEFGTTGEQFFGPGTRLTVL.

The chain combines TRBV19 with TRBJ2-7; the match to TRBD1 covers 10 bases. In germline, CDR1 is LNHDA, CDR2 SQIVND (reference sequence). The V gene end was trimmed by 10 bases and the J gene end by 4 bases; junction bases not matched to a gene: 10. The CDR3 totals 14 residues. CDR3 loop: CATRGRDRGYEQYF. CDR3 DNA sequence: TGTGCCACCAGGGGCCGGGACAGGGGTTACGAGCAGTACTTC.

The gene calls are TRBV7-2 and TRBJ2-7; 9 positions agree with TRBD2. The CDR3 covers 18 residues. CDR1 is SGHTA, CDR2 FQGNSA, per germline. The V gene end was trimmed by 4 bases and the J gene end by 2 bases; junction bases not matched to a gene: 15. CDR3 coding DNA: TGTGCCAGCAGCTCTCCCTCTAGCGGGATTAAAGCCCCCTACGAGCAGTACTTC. Residues: CASSSPSSGIKAPYEQYF.

The rearrangement joins TRBV6-5 to TRBJ2-7, with TRBD1 identical over 7 bases. The V gene end was trimmed by 2 bases and the J gene end by 6 bases; junction bases not matched to a gene: 10. CDR3 size: 15 residues. From germline, CDR1 is MNHEY and CDR2 SVGAGI. Written as DNA, the CDR3 is TGTGCCAGCAGTTACCGACAGGGATTGGGGAGCGAGCAGTACTTC. Protein: CASSYRQGLGSEQYF.

V gene TRBV5-4 combines with J gene TRBJ1-6, with 9 bases lining up with TRBD1. The CDR3 loop spans 17 amino acids. V dropped 2 bases and J dropped 0; count of bases not matched to a gene: 3. Germline V gives CDR1 SGHNT, CDR2 YYREEE (reference sequence). The CDR3 DNA reads TGTGCCAGCAGCTTACAGGGGGCGAGCTCCTATAATTCACCCCTCCACTTT. This translates into CASSLQGASSYNSPLHF.

The V gene is TRBV25-1, the J gene TRBJ1-1, with D unclear. V was cut by 9 bases and J by 1 base, with 12 bases left in between. Germline CDR1 MGHDK, CDR2 SYGVNS. This CDR3 has 13 amino acids. The CDR3 DNA sequence: TGTGCCAGTACTTTCGGGAAGAACACTGAAGCTTTCTTT. It codes for CASTFGKNTEAFF.

The chain employs TRBV11-2 and TRBJ2-7; D remains ambiguous. Germline-derived CDR1 and CDR2 are SGHAT and FQNNGV. This CDR3 comprises 11 residues. The V end lost 5 bases, the J end lost 1 base, and 3 bases lay between the germline ends. As DNA, the CDR3 is TGTGCCAGCAGCCCGTCCTACGAGCAGTACTTC. This translates into CASSPSYEQYF. Based on the CDR3 plus reference TRBV11-2 and TRBJ2-7, the full variable domain is EAGVAQSPRYKIIEKRQSVAFWCNPISGHATLYWYQQILGQGPKLLIQFQNNGVVDDSQLPKDRFSAERLKGVDSTLKIQPAKLEDSAVYLCASSPSYEQYFGPGTRLTVT.

V and J are TRBV4-3 and TRBJ2-7, with D tentatively TRBD1 (6 bases). The CDR3 consists of 15 residues. V was pared by 0 bases and J by 2 bases, with 11 bases between. CDR1 and CDR2 (germline): LGHNA, YSLEER. CDR3 loop: CASSQESQGAYEQYF. The CDR3 bases are TGCGCCAGCAGCCAAGAGTCACAGGGCGCCTACGAGCAGTACTTC.

A word on this clone: An end of the junction does not agree with germline; a read error may underlie this. The rearrangement uses TRBV13 and TRBJ2-5, with 9 positions matching TRBD1. This CDR3 is 19 amino acids long. The germline gives CDR1 PRHDT, CDR2 FYEKMQ (reference sequence). CDR3 region: CASRLGGTGQARIQETQYF. In nucleotides, the CDR3 is TGTGCCAGCAGATTAGGAGGGACAGGGCAGGCCCGGATACAAGAGACCCAGTACTTC.

This chain joins TRBV4-2 and TRBJ1-1, with a weak D call TRBD1 (5 bases). V dropped 4 bases and J dropped 11 bases, with 23 bases sitting between them. This CDR3 is 15 amino acids long. From germline, CDR1 is LGHNA and CDR2 YNFKEQ. The CDR3 DNA reads as TGTGCCAGCAGCCGCGACCGGGACGGGGGAGTCCTCGCTTTCTTT. The encoded protein is CASSRDRDGGVLAFF.

The V gene is TRBV7-6, the J gene TRBJ1-6, with TRBD1 matching 7 bases. The germline V gene encodes CDR1 SGHVS and CDR2 FNYEAQ. V trimming: 2 bases; J trimming: 13 bases; junction bases outside the gene matches: 11. The CDR3 loop spans 15 amino acids. For the CDR3, the DNA is TGTGCCAGCAGCTTAAACCCGGGACAGTCCGTCCCCCTCCACTTT. It is translated as CASSLNPGQSVPLHF. Using reference TRBV7-6 and TRBJ1-6 for the parts outside the CDR3, the full variable domain is GAGVSQSPRYKVTKRGQDVALRCDPISGHVSLYWYRQALGQGPEFLTYFNYEAQQDKSGLPNDRFSAERPEGSISTLTIQRTEQRDSAMYRCASSLNPGQSVPLHFGNGTRLTVT.

This clone was detected only a few times. The chain uses TRBV6-5 and TRBJ2-7; D ambiguous. V lost 6 bases and J lost 1, with 10 bases in between. Per germline, CDR1 MNHEY and CDR2 SVGAGI. The CDR3 is made up of 13 amino acids. CDR3 in DNA: TGTGCCAGCAGACTCCCTAGATCCTACGAGCAGTACTTC. Its translation: CASRLPRSYEQYF.

V gene TRBV19 combines with J gene TRBJ2-6, with TRBD1 as a possible D gene (6 bases). V gave up 4 bases and J gave up 14 bases, with 12 bases separating them. Germline CDR1 reads LNHDA; CDR2 reads SQIVND (reference sequence). CDR3 length: 12 residues. The CDR3 nucleotides are TGTGCCAGTAGTAGCGACAGGCTCCTCCTGACTTTC. Protein: CASSSDRLLLTF.

This rearrangement joins TRBV4-1 to TRBJ1-5; the D is unclear. Trimming removed 0 bases at V and 4 bases at J, with 10 bases between. The CDR3 covers 15 residues. The germline CDR1 and CDR2 sequences are MGHRA and YSYEKL. The chain's CDR3 is CASSQDLRGNQPQHF. CDR3 nucleotide sequence: TGCGCCAGCAGCCAAGATCTAAGAGGGAATCAGCCCCAGCATTTT.

CDR3 sequence reads: CASSLDFGGVDLTDTQYF. The CDR3 bases are TGCGCCAGCAGCTTGGATTTTGGAGGGGTCGATCTTACAGATACGCAGTATTTT. V gene TRBV5-1 combines with J gene TRBJ2-3; TRBD2 is a possible D gene (6 bases). This CDR3 has 18 residues. Germline V gives CDR1 SGHRS, CDR2 YFSETQ. Trimming left V 0 bases short and J 3 bases short, with 20 bases between. Using reference TRBV5-1 and TRBJ2-3 for the parts outside the CDR3, the full variable domain is KAGVTQTPRYLIKTRGQQVTLSCSPISGHRSVSWYQQTPGQGLQFLFEYFSETQRNKGNFPGRFSGRQFSNSRSEMNVSTLELGDSALYLCASSLDFGGVDLTDTQYFGPGTRLTVL.

This clone was seen just once. The chain recombines TRBV6-1 with TRBJ2-5; 8 bases match TRBD1. Germline values: CDR1 MNHNS, CDR2 SASEGT. The CDR3 sequence is 13 residues long. Trimming cost V 7 bases and J 4 bases; bases outside gene matches: 5. CDR3 sequence: CASNGQGVETQYF. Written as DNA, the CDR3 is TGTGCCAGCAACGGACAGGGTGTAGAGACCCAGTACTTC.

J is TRBJ1-1 and V is TRBV5-1, with D possibly matching TRBD1 (5 bases). The CDR3 consists of 15 residues. V was clipped by 0 bases and J by 2 bases, with 11 bases between them. Germline CDR1 SGHRS, CDR2 YFSETQ. The CDR3 is CASSLGQDINTEAFF. CDR3 in DNA: TGCGCCAGCAGCTTGGGGCAGGACATCAACACTGAAGCTTTCTTT.

The J gene is TRBJ2-3, the V gene TRBV5-5, with TRBD2 matching 7 bases. This CDR3 contains 14 residues. V shed 7 bases, J shed 3 bases, and the junction held 8 bases outside the gene matches. Germline CDR1 is SGHKS and CDR2 is YYEKEE (reference sequence). The CDR3 loop reads CASCSGEGTDTQYF. CDR3 nucleotides: TGTGCCAGCTGCTCCGGGGAGGGAACAGATACGCAGTATTTT.